This TCR beta chain was recovered during a study of blood T cell repertoires in COVID-19. Study information: Samples came from the United States, Italy and Spain, spanning acute and convalescent COVID-19. T cells, B-cell-depleted T cells, or PBMCs provided the cDNA or gDNA that served as material.

Methods used by the authors: The assay estimated nucleated cells by amplifying reference gene primers. Generated by immunoSEQ multiplex PCR, the TCRdb table keeps only in-frame clones and is missing some. V and J calls and clone size are given by that table; D and trimming were obtained from the DNA. The table records more than 10,000 clones, under 95% of them present only once. This clone was seen only once. The germline V gene has CDR1 SGHAT and CDR2 FQNNGV. The CDR3 sequence is 16 residues long. V dropped 2 bases and J dropped 6 bases, with 17 bases sitting between them. The clonotype was recovered from a human donor in a cohort sampled during active COVID-19. Sequencing was carried out using peripheral blood. The V gene is TRBV11-2, the J gene TRBJ2-1; TRBD2 is a possible D gene (5 bases). CDR3 nucleotides: TGTGCCAGCAGCTTAAACCACCGGGTAGCGCCCAATGAGCAGTTCTTC. This codes for CASSLNHRVAPNEQFF. Filled out from reference TRBV11-2 and TRBJ2-1, the complete variable domain reads EAGVAQSPRYKIIEKRQSVAFWCNPISGHATLYWYQQILGQGPKLLIQFQNNGVVDDSQLPKDRFSAERLKGVDSTLKIQPAKLEDSAVYLCASSLNHRVAPNEQFFGPGTRLTVL.